Presented here are 10 T cell receptor beta chains from one specimen sequenced in a study of T cell responses to AZD1222 COVID-19 vaccine. The table came from immunoSEQ multiplex PCR; TCRdb's copy has only in-frame clones and leaves some out. The sample shows 120,000 or so clones, approximately 85% of them seen only once. The material sequenced was peripheral blood, taken on day 0 of AZD1222 vaccination. Receptors originate from an adult in good health.

The J gene is TRBJ2-1, the V gene TRBV7-8; 10 nucleotides match TRBD1. This CDR3 has 14 amino acids. CDR1 is SGHVS and CDR2 is FQNEAQ in the germline V gene. After removal of 10 bases from V and 8 bases from J, the junction contained 11 bases not matched to a gene. CDR3 DNA sequence: TGTGCCACCGTCCGGGACAGGGGTTTGGATGAGCAGTTCTTC. This codes for CATVRDRGLDEQFF.

The V and J genes are TRBV24-1 and TRBJ2-7; D is possibly TRBD1 (5 bases). The CDR3 spans 13 residues. V was cut by 5 bases and J by 3 bases, with 10 bases left in between. Germline loops: CDR1 KGHDR, CDR2 SFDVKD. CDR3 sequence (DNA): TGTGCCACCAGTGTAGCAGGGAACTACGAGCAGTACTTC. Its protein product is CATSVAGNYEQYF.

This clone has just a few counts. This rearrangement joins TRBV2 to TRBJ2-2; possible D gene TRBD1, 6 bases. Looked up from germline, CDR1 is SNHLY and CDR2 is FYNNEI. The CDR3 consists of 15 residues. The V end was cut by 7 bases, the J end by 1 base, with 13 bases between. Here the CDR3 reads CASTSRGLNTGELFF. The CDR3 nucleotides are TGTGCCAGCACGTCCAGGGGTCTGAACACCGGGGAGCTGTTTTTT.

The chain couples TRBV4-3 to TRBJ1-2; D not resolved. The CDR3 length is 13 residues. V lost 3 bases and J 4 bases, leaving 9 bases between the germline ends. CDR1 is LGHNA and CDR2 is YSLEER in the germline V gene. DNA for the CDR3: TGCGCCAGCAGCCACGACGGGAGCTATGGCTACACCTTC. Its translation: CASSHDGSYGYTF.

V and J are TRBV24-1 and TRBJ2-1, with 9 bases lining up with TRBD1. Germline assignment: CDR1 KGHDR and CDR2 SFDVKD. CDR3 length: 16 amino acids. The V and J ends lost 1 base and 8 bases, in that order; junction bases with no gene match: 8. CDR3 bases: TGTGCCACCAGTGATTTCCGGGACAGGGTAAGCGATGAGCAGTTCTTC. This sequence encodes CATSDFRDRVSDEQFF.

J is TRBJ1-1 and V is TRBV6-5, with 11 positions matching TRBD1. The germline V gene has CDR1 MNHEY and CDR2 SVGAGI. The CDR3 spans 14 residues. V lost 6 bases and J lost 5; bases outside the gene matches: 5. This CDR3 reads CASRADRGQTEAFF. CDR3 bases: TGTGCCAGCAGAGCGGACAGGGGGCAGACTGAAGCTTTCTTT.

The chain uses TRBV19 and TRBJ1-2; 9 bases agree with TRBD1. V dropped 5 bases and J dropped 8; count of bases not matched to a gene: 12. This CDR3 comprises 15 residues. Germline V gives CDR1 LNHDA, CDR2 SQIVND (reference sequence). In DNA form, the CDR3 reads TGTGCCAGTAGTCTTACATACAGGGGGCGCGGAGGCTACACCTTC. Amino acid sequence: CASSLTYRGRGGYTF. Full variable domain (remainder filled in from reference TRBV19 and TRBJ1-2): DGGITQSPKYLFRKEGQNVTLSCEQNLNHDAMYWYRQDPGQGLRLIYYSQIVNDFQKGDIAEGYSVSREKKESFPLTVTSAQKNPTAFYLCASSLTYRGRGGYTFGSGTRLTVV.

This chain uses TRBV6-6 with TRBJ1-1, with a weak D call TRBD1 (6 bases). CDR3 length: 15 residues. V lost 2 bases and J lost 4, with 14 bases in between. Germline V gene sequence: CDR1 MNHNY, CDR2 SVGAGI (reference sequence). Written as DNA, the CDR3 is TGTGCCAGCAGTTACATGGCAGGGGCGCCCACTGAAGCTTTCTTT. It specifies CASSYMAGAPTEAFF.

V gene TRBV11-2 combines with J gene TRBJ2-3, with 7 positions matching TRBD2. Trimming removed 0 bases from V and 4 bases from J; junction bases left unmatched: 4. Germline CDR1 SGHAT, CDR2 FQNNGV. This CDR3 region has 15 residues. The CDR3 here is CASSLDPGGADTQYF. The DNA for the CDR3 is TGTGCCAGCAGCTTAGATCCTGGGGGGGCAGATACGCAGTATTTT.

This clone has more than one count but fewer than ten. This chain joins TRBV5-4 and TRBJ2-7; D ambiguous. V was clipped by 2 bases and J by 6 bases, with 9 bases between them. The germline CDR1 and CDR2 sequences are SGHNT and YYREEE (reference sequence). The CDR3 runs 12 residues. The CDR3 DNA is TGTGCCAGCAGCTTACGCGCTGCCGAGCAGTACTTC. This gives the protein CASSLRAAEQYF.